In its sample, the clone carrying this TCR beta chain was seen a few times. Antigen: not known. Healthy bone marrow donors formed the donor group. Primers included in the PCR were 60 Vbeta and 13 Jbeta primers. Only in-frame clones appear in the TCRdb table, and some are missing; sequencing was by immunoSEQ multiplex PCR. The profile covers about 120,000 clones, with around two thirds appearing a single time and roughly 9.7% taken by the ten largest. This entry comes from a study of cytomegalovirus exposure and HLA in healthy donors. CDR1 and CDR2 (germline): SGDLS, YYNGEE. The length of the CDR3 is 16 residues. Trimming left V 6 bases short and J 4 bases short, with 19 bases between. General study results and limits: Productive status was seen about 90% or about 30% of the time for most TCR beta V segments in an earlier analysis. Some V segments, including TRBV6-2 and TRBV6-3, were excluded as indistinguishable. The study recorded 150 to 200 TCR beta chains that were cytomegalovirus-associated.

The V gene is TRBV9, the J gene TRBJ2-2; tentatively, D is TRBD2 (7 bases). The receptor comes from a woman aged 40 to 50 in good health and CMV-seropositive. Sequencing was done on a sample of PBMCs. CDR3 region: CASTPRGAASTGELFF. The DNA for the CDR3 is TGTGCCAGCACCCCTCGGGGGGCGGCGAGCACCGGGGAGCTGTTTTTT.